This T cell receptor (beta chain) was found in a study of blood T cell repertoires in COVID-19. Data came from immunoSEQ multiplex PCR; TCRdb stores just in-frame clones and leaves some out. The table shows around 300,000 clones, with around 90% occurring only once. The CDR3 extends over 16 amino acids. With V trimmed by 6 bases and J by 2 bases, 11 bases remained unmatched. Germline-derived CDR1 and CDR2 are MNHEY and SMNVEV (reference sequence). Sequenced material: peripheral blood. This receptor was obtained from a woman aged 40 to 50 who had recovered from COVID-19. V and J are TRBV27 and TRBJ1-2; 8 nucleotides agree with TRBD1. In DNA form, the CDR3 reads TGTGCCAGCAGACATAGGCAGGGGGCGGGGAACTATGGCTACACCTTC. Translation: CASRHRQGAGNYGYTF.